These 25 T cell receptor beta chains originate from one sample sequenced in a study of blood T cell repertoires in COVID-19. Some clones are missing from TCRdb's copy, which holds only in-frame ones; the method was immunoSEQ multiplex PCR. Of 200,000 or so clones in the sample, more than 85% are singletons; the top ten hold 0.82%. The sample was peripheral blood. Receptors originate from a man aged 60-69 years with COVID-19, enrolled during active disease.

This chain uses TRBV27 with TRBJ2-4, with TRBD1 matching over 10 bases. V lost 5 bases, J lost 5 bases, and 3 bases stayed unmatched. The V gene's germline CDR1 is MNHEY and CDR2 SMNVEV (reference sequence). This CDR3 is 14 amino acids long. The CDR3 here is CASSLGQGENIQYF. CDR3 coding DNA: TGTGCCAGCAGTCTCGGACAGGGGGAAAACATTCAGTACTTC.

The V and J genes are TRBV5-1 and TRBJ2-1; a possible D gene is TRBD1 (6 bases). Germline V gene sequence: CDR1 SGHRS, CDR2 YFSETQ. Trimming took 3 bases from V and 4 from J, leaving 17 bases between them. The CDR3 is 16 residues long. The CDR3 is CASSYGDGGVYNEQFF. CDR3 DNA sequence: TGCGCCAGCAGCTATGGAGATGGGGGCGTATACAATGAGCAGTTCTTC. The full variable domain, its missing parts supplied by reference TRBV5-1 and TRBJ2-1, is KAGVTQTPRYLIKTRGQQVTLSCSPISGHRSVSWYQQTPGQGLQFLFEYFSETQRNKGNFPGRFSGRQFSNSRSEMNVSTLELGDSALYLCASSYGDGGVYNEQFFGPGTRLTVL.

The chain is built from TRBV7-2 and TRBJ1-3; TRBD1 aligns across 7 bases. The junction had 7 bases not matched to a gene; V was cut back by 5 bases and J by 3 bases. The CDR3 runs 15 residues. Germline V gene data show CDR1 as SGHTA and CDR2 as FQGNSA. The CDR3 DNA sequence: TGTGCCAGCAGCCGCGACAGGGCATTTGGAAACACCATATATTTT. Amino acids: CASSRDRAFGNTIYF.

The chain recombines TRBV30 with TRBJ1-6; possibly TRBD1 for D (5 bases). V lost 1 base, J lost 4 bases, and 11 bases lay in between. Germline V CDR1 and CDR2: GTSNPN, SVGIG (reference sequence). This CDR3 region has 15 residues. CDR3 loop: CAWSGRTRYNSPLHF. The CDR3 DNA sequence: TGTGCCTGGAGTGGAAGGACAAGGTATAATTCACCCCTCCACTTT.

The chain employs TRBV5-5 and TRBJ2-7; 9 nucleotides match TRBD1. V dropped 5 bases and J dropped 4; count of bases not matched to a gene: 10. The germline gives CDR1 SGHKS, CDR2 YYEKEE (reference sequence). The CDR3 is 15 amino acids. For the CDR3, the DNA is TGTGCCAGCAGGTGGATGGACAGGGGATCGTACGAGCAGTACTTC. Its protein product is CASRWMDRGSYEQYF. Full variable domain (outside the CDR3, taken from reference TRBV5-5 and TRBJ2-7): DAGVTQSPTHLIKTRGQQVTLRCSPISGHKSVSWYQQVLGQGPQFIFQYYEKEERGRGNFPDRFSARQFPNYSSELNVNALLLGDSALYLCASRWMDRGSYEQYFGPGTRLTVT.

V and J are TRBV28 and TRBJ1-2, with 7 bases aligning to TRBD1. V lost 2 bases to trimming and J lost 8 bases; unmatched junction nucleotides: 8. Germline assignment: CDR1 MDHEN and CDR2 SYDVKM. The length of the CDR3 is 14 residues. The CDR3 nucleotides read TGTGCCAGCAGTTTACTAGGGGGCGGCATCGGCTACACCTTC. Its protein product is CASSLLGGGIGYTF.

CDR3 sequence: CASSQEAASGEQFF. The CDR3 DNA is TGTGCCAGCAGCCAAGAGGCCGCTAGCGGTGAGCAGTTCTTC. This chain uses TRBV4-2 with TRBJ2-1, with 7 positions matching TRBD2. The J segment lost 9 bases and the V segment lost 0 bases, leaving 5 bases of the junction unmatched. This CDR3 contains 14 residues. In germline, CDR1 is LGHNA, CDR2 YNFKEQ.

CDR3 nucleotide sequence: TGTGCCAGCAGTTATCTTGACAGGGGCCGTGAAGCTTTCTTT. The encoded protein is CASSYLDRGREAFF. This rearrangement joins TRBV6-5 to TRBJ1-1, with 8 bases that match TRBD1. The germline CDR1 and CDR2 sequences are MNHEY and SVGAGI. V lost 3 bases and J lost 7; bases outside the gene matches: 7. CDR3 length equals 14 residues.

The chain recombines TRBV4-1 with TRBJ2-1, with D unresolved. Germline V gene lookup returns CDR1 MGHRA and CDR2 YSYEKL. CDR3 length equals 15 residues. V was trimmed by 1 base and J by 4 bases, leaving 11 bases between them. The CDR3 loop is CASSQGAGLYNEQFF. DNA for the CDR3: TGCGCCAGCAGCCAAGGGGCAGGCCTATACAATGAGCAGTTCTTC.

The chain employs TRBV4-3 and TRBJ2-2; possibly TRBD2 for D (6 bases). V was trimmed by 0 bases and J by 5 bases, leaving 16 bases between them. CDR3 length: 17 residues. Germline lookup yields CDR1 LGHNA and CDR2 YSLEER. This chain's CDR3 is CASSQDARLVKTGELFF. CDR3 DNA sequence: TGCGCCAGCAGCCAAGATGCCCGACTAGTTAAAACCGGGGAGCTGTTTTTT.

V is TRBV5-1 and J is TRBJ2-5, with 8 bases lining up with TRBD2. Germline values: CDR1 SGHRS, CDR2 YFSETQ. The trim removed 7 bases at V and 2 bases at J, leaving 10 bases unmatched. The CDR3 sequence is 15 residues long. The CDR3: CASRLRGRTQETQYF. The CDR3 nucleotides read TGCGCCAGCCGGTTACGCGGGAGGACTCAAGAGACCCAGTACTTC. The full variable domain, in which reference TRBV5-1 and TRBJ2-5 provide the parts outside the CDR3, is KAGVTQTPRYLIKTRGQQVTLSCSPISGHRSVSWYQQTPGQGLQFLFEYFSETQRNKGNFPGRFSGRQFSNSRSEMNVSTLELGDSALYLCASRLRGRTQETQYFGPGTRLLVL.

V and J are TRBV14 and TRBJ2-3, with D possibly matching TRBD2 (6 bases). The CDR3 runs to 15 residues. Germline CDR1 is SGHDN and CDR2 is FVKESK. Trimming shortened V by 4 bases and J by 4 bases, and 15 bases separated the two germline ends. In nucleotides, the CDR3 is TGTGCCAGCAGCCCTCGGAGGGTCGGCGCAGATACGCAGTATTTT. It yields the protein CASSPRRVGADTQYF. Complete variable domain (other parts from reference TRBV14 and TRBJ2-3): EAGVTQFPSHSVIEKGQTVTLRCDPISGHDNLYWYRRVMGKEIKFLLHFVKESKQDESGMPNNRFLAERTGGTYSTLKVQPAELEDSGVYFCASSPRRVGADTQYFGPGTRLTVL.

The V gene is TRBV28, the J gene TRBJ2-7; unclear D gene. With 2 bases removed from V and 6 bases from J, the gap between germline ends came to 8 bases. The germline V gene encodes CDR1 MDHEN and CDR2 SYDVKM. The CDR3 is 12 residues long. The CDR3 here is CASSLVVSEQYF. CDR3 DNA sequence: TGTGCCAGCAGTTTAGTCGTCAGCGAGCAGTACTTC.

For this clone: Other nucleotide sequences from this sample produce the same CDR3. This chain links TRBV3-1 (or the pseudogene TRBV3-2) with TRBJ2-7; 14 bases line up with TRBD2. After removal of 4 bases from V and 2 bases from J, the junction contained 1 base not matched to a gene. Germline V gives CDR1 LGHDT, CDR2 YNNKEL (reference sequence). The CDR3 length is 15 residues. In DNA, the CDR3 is TGTGCCAGCAGCCCGGGACTAGCGGGAGCCTACGAGCAGTACTTC. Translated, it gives CASSPGLAGAYEQYF.

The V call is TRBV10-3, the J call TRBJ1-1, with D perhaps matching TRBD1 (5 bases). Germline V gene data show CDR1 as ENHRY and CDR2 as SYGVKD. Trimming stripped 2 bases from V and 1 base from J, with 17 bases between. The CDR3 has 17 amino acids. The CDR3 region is CAISERQDSRANTEAFF. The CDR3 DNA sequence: TGTGCCATCAGTGAGAGGCAAGACAGCCGGGCGAACACTGAAGCTTTCTTT.

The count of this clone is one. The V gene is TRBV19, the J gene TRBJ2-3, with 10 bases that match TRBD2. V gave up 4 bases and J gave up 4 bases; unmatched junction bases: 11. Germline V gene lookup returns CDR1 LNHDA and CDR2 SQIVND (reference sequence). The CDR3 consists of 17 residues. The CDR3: CASSTISLAGVADTQYF. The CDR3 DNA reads TGTGCCAGTAGTACTATCTCTCTAGCGGGAGTGGCAGATACGCAGTATTTT.

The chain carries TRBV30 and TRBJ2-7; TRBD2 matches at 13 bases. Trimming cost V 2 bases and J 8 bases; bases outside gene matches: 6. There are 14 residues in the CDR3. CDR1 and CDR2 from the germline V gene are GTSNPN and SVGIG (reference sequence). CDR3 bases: TGTGCCTGGAGTATCGGACTAGCGGGGGTCAAGCAGTACTTC. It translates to CAWSIGLAGVKQYF.

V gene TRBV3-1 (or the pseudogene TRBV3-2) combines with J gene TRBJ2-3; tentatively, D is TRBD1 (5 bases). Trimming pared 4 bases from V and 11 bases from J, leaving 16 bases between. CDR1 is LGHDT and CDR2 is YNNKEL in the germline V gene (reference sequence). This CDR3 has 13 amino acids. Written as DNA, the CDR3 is TGTGCCAGCAGCCCAAATCCGGATCAGGGGCAGTATTTT. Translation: CASSPNPDQGQYF.

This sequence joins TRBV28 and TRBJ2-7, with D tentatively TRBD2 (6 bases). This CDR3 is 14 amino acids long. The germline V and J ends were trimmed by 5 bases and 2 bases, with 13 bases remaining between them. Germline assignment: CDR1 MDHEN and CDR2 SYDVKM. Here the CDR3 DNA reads TGTGCCAGCAGTGTCGGACTACACACCTACGAGCAGTACTTC. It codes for CASSVGLHTYEQYF.

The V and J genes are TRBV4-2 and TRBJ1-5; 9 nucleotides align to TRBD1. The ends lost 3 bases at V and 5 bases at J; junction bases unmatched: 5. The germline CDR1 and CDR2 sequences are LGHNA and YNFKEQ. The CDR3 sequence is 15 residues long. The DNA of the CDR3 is TGTGCCAGCAGCCAGGGACAGGGTAGTGATCAGCCCCAGCATTTT. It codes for CASSQGQGSDQPQHF.

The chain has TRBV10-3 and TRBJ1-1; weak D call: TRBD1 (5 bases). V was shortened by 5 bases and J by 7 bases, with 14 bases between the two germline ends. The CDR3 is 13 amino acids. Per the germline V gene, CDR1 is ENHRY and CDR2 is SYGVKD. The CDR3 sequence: CAISPDIRNEAFF. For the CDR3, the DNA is TGTGCCATCAGTCCGGACATAAGGAATGAAGCTTTCTTT.

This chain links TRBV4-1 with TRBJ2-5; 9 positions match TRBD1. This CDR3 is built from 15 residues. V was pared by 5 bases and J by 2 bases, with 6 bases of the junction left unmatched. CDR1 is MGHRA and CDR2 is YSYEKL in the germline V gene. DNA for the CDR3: TGCGCCAGCAGCACCTGGGACAGGGATCAAGAGACCCAGTACTTC. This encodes CASSTWDRDQETQYF.

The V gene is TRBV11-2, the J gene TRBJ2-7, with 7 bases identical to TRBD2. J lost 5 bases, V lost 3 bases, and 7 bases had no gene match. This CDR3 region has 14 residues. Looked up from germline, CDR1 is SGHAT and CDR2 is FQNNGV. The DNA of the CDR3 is TGTGCCAGCAGCTTGGCGGGAGAGGCGAACGAGCAGTACTTC. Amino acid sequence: CASSLAGEANEQYF.

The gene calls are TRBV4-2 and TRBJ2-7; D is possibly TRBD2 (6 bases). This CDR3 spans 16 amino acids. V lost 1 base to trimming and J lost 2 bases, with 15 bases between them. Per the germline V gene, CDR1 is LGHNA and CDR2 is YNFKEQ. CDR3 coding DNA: TGTGCCAGCAGCCAAGTACACCGGGACTCACCCTACGAGCAGTACTTC. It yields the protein CASSQVHRDSPYEQYF.

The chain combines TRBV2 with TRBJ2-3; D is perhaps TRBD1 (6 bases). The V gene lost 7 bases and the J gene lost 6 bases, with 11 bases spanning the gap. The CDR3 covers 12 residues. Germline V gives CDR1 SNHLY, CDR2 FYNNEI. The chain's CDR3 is CASTDQGDTQYF. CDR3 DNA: TGTGCCAGCACCGACCAGGGGGATACGCAGTATTTT.